This is a list of T cell receptor beta chains from one sample in a study of OX40 agonist ivuxolimab in advanced cancers. Repertoires were generated with immunoSEQ multiplex PCR, while TCRdb's copy carries only in-frame clones and drops some. Seen here are about 48,000 clones, around 84% observed once, and the top ten hold 9% to 10%. Specimen: CD4+ or CD8+ T cells sorted from blood, collected in a trial of the OX40 agonist ivuxolimab. The receptors derive from an adult with an advanced solid tumor such as melanoma, head and neck, liver or kidney cancer. CDR3s include the opening cysteine and the closing phenylalanine or tryptophan. Fields, in order: D gene, V gene, J gene, clone size, CDR3 protein, CDR3 DNA. D genes are given only for firm matches. The listing skips clone size in some rows; elsewhere it reads once, few, many or a size class.

TRBD1,TRBV28,TRBJ1-1,-,CASSPQGNRGTEAFF,TGTGCCAGCAGCCCCCAAGGGAACAGGGGCACTGAAGCTTTCTTT
-,TRBV28,TRBJ1-3,-,CASRSPTGSGNTIYF,TGTGCCAGCAGGAGTCCTACAGGGTCTGGAAACACCATATATTTT
TRBD1,TRBV5-4,TRBJ2-3,-,CASSFWTGGTDTQYF,TGTGCCAGCAGCTTTTGGACAGGGGGCACAGATACGCAGTATTTT
TRBD1,TRBV5-4,TRBJ1-4,once,CASSLAPGQGNEKLFF,TGTGCCAGCAGCTTGGCCCCGGGACAGGGCAATGAAAAACTGTTTTTT
TRBD1,TRBV4-1,TRBJ1-1,-,CASSPRQGAPEAFF,TGCGCCAGCAGCCCTCGGCAGGGGGCACCTGAAGCTTTCTTT
-,TRBV9,TRBJ2-1,once,CASSVTGLYNEQFF,TGTGCCAGCAGCGTAACGGGACTTTACAATGAGCAGTTCTTC
TRBD1,TRBV28,TRBJ2-7,-,CASRLSGTGVPKSYEQYF,TGTGCCAGCAGGCTCTCCGGGACAGGGGTCCCAAAGTCCTACGAGCAGTACTTC
TRBD2,TRBV30,TRBJ2-1,-,CAWSVAQASGSRFF,TGTGCCTGGAGTGTAGCCCAGGCTAGCGGGAGCCGGTTCTTC
-,TRBV11-3,TRBJ2-2,-,CASSLAAGELFF,TGTGCCAGCAGCTTAGCCGCCGGGGAGCTGTTTTTT
-,TRBV4-2,TRBJ2-2,-,CASSQSQGNGELFF,TGTGCCAGCAGCCAATCCCAGGGAAACGGGGAGCTGTTTTTT
TRBD2,TRBV5-6,TRBJ2-5,-,CASWGLAGEETQYF,TGTGCCAGCTGGGGACTAGCGGGAGAAGAGACCCAGTACTTC
TRBD1,TRBV30,TRBJ1-6,once,CAWGKQGHSPLHF,TGTGCCTGGGGGAAACAGGGGCATTCACCCCTCCACTTT
-,TRBV11-2,TRBJ2-1,medium-sized,CASSLASLRVDEQFF,TGTGCCAGCAGCCTCGCCTCGTTGCGAGTGGATGAGCAGTTCTTC
-,TRBV10-2,TRBJ1-5,-,CASSALTPNQPQHF,TGCGCCAGCAGTGCGTTGACTCCGAATCAGCCCCAGCATTTT
TRBD2,TRBV5-1,TRBJ2-1,-,CASSLAGSPYNEQFF,TGCGCCAGCAGCTTAGCGGGGTCACCCTACAATGAGCAGTTCTTC
TRBD1,TRBV5-1,TRBJ2-7,-,CASTSGTGSYEQYF,TGCGCCAGCACCTCCGGGACAGGTTCCTACGAGCAGTACTTC
-,TRBV30,TRBJ1-2,-,CAWSVSRYGYTF,TGTGCCTGGAGTGTATCGCGTTATGGCTACACCTTC
-,TRBV11-2,TRBJ2-7,once,CASSLDPRGEQYF,TGTGCCAGCAGCTTAGATCCGCGCGGCGAGCAGTACTTC
-,TRBV11-2,TRBJ2-1,-,CASSLAYGSSSYNEQFF,TGTGCCAGCAGCTTAGCATACGGGTCCAGCTCCTACAATGAGCAGTTCTTC
TRBD2,TRBV4-2,TRBJ2-2,-,CASSQDMWTSYRELFF,TGTGCCAGCAGCCAAGATATGTGGACTAGCTACCGGGAGCTGTTTTTT
-,TRBV9,TRBJ2-1,-,CASTRAGSSYNEQFF,TGTGCCAGCACCCGGGCAGGGAGCTCCTACAATGAGCAGTTCTTC
-,TRBV6-6,TRBJ1-1,-,CASIKNLNTEAFF,TGTGCCAGCATAAAGAATTTGAACACTGAAGCTTTCTTT
-,TRBV5-4,TRBJ2-3,once,CASSLSVAGTDTQYF,TGTGCCAGCAGCTTAAGTGTAGCGGGCACAGATACGCAGTATTTT
TRBD1,TRBV30,TRBJ2-1,-,CAWLRGRSYNEQFF,TGTGCCTGGTTAAGGGGGCGGTCCTACAATGAGCAGTTCTTC
-,TRBV29-1,TRBJ2-5,-,CSVIKIETQYF,TGCAGCGTTATCAAGATAGAGACCCAGTACTTC
TRBD1,TRBV29-1,TRBJ2-1,-,CSVRTGGWGEQFF,TGCAGCGTTCGGACAGGGGGCTGGGGTGAGCAGTTCTTC
-,TRBV18,TRBJ2-1,-,CASSPRQGVNEQFF,TGTGCCAGCTCACCAAGGCAGGGTGTCAATGAGCAGTTCTTC
TRBD1,TRBV10-1,TRBJ1-5,-,CASSPGTDEFISNQPQHF,TGCGCCAGCAGTCCCGGGACAGACGAGTTTATAAGCAATCAGCCCCAGCATTTT
TRBD1,TRBV7-8,TRBJ2-2,-,CASSSSTGEFSGELFF,TGTGCCAGCAGCTCTTCGACAGGGGAGTTCAGCGGGGAGCTGTTTTTT
-,TRBV4-2,TRBJ2-2,medium-sized,CASSQGVENTGELFF,TGTGCCAGCAGCCAAGGGGTAGAGAACACCGGGGAGCTGTTTTTT
TRBD2,TRBV7-3,TRBJ2-1,-,CASSPRGGPTNTYNEQFF,TGTGCCAGCAGCCCCCGGGGGGGGCCGACTAACACCTACAATGAGCAGTTCTTC
TRBD1,TRBV19,TRBJ1-2,-,CASTSGTGDYGYTF,TGTGCCAGTACTTCCGGGACAGGGGACTATGGCTACACCTTC
-,TRBV28,TRBJ1-5,-,CAIQGASNQPQHF,TGTGCCATCCAAGGGGCTAGCAATCAGCCCCAGCATTTT
TRBD2,TRBV28,TRBJ2-7,-,CASRVAGGAYEQYF,TGTGCCAGCAGGGTAGCGGGAGGGGCCTACGAGCAGTACTTC
TRBD2,TRBV11-2,TRBJ2-3,few,CASTSTWAGVADTQYF,TGTGCCAGCACCTCGACCTGGGCGGGAGTAGCGGATACGCAGTATTTT
-,TRBV11-2,TRBJ1-5,-,CASSSQRPNLQPQHF,TGTGCCAGCAGCTCCCAGAGGCCAAATTTGCAGCCCCAGCATTTT
TRBD2,TRBV29-1,TRBJ2-1,-,CSVVSGEGYNEQFF,TGCAGCGTTGTGAGCGGGGAGGGGTACAATGAGCAGTTCTTC
TRBD2,TRBV28,TRBJ2-1,-,CASSRTSGSYNEQFF,TGTGCCAGCAGTCGGACTAGCGGATCCTACAATGAGCAGTTCTTC
TRBD1,TRBV7-9,TRBJ2-7,once,CASSLSGQGNHEQYF,TGTGCCAGCAGCTTAAGTGGACAGGGGAACCACGAGCAGTACTTC
-,TRBV9,TRBJ2-1,-,CASRGLGNEQFF,TGTGCCAGCAGAGGATTGGGCAATGAGCAGTTCTTC